Listed below are T cell receptor beta chains from one sample, sequenced in a study of T cell responses to AZD1222 COVID-19 vaccine. Libraries were prepared by immunoSEQ multiplex PCR; TCRdb keeps only in-frame clonotypes and omits some of them. The table lists about 150,000 clones, 70% to 90% of them singletons. Sequences were derived from peripheral blood, sampled after recovery from COVID-19. Source of these receptors: an adult who had recovered from COVID-19. The CDR3 runs from the conserved cysteine through the conserved F or W. The D gene is left open where the match is weak. Size tells how often a clone was seen (once, few, many) or the class of an expanded clone, and some rows leave it out.

j_call d_call clone_size v_call cdr3_nt cdr3_aa
TRBJ1-2 . many TRBV6-2/TRBV6-3 TGTGCCAGCAGTTACTCGATAACGGGGGCAATCTATGGCTACACCTTC CASSYSITGAIYGYTF
TRBJ1-1 TRBD1 . TRBV19 TGTGCCAGTACCGGACAGGGGAACACTGAAGCTTTCTTT CASTGQGNTEAFF
TRBJ2-4 TRBD2 . TRBV7-9 TGTGCCAGCAGCTTTAGGACTAGCGGAGAAAACATTCAGTACTTC CASSFRTSGENIQYF
TRBJ1-2 . few TRBV4-1 TGCGCCAGCAGCCAACCTACCTTTTCGGGGGAAAATGGCTACACCTTC CASSQPTFSGENGYTF
TRBJ1-1 . . TRBV5-4 TGTGCCAGCAGCTACCAGACAGGAATGAACACTGAAGCTTTCTTT CASSYQTGMNTEAFF
TRBJ2-3 . . TRBV5-1 TGCGCCAGCAGCTTGTCTCCAACTAGCACAGATACGCAGTATTTT CASSLSPTSTDTQYF
TRBJ1-2 . . TRBV7-2 TGTGCCAGCAGCTTAGTTATATACGGCTACACCTTC CASSLVIYGYTF
TRBJ1-1 . . TRBV7-9 TGTGCCAGCAGCTTAGTCTTCCGTGGGATCACTGAAGCTTTCTTT CASSLVFRGITEAFF
TRBJ1-5 TRBD1 . TRBV3-1/TRBV3-2 TGTGCCAGCAGCTATTGGGGACAGGGGGAAAATCAGCCCCAGCATTTT CASSYWGQGENQPQHF
TRBJ2-3 TRBD1 . TRBV12-3/TRBV12-4 TGTGCCATAAACAGGGGCAGAGATACGCAGTATTTT CAINRGRDTQYF
TRBJ2-4 TRBD1 few TRBV28 TGTGCCAGCAGCTGGGGACAGTTCCCTGGGGGAAACATTCAGTACTTC CASSWGQFPGGNIQYF
TRBJ1-1 . . TRBV12-3/TRBV12-4 TGTGCCAGCAGCCCAAACAGGGCTGAAGCTTTCTTT CASSPNRAEAFF
TRBJ2-7 . . TRBV6-2/TRBV6-3 TGTGCCAGCAGTTACTCGTGGATGACGGGGTTAGAGCAGTACTTC CASSYSWMTGLEQYF
TRBJ2-7 . . TRBV7-8 TGTGCCAGCAGCTTTATTACCCGGGAGCAGTACTTC CASSFITREQYF
TRBJ1-5 . . TRBV5-8 TGTGCCAGCAGCTTGGAGGTGACAGCCCCAGCTAATCAGCCCCAGCATTTT CASSLEVTAPANQPQHF
TRBJ1-4 . . TRBV28 TGTGCCAGCAGTCCCCCAGGGGTTACTGAAAAACTGTTTTTT CASSPPGVTEKLFF
TRBJ1-5 . . TRBV19 TGTGCCAGTAGTGAGCCATACGGGGGAAACAGCAATCAGCCCCAGCATTTT CASSEPYGGNSNQPQHF
TRBJ2-4 . . TRBV19 TGTGCCAGTACCCCCGAGGGGGGGCGATTGGCCAAAAACATTCAGTACTTC CASTPEGGRLAKNIQYF
TRBJ2-7 . . TRBV18 TGTGCCAGCTCACCACCGGGCCGCAGCCACGAGCAGTACTTC CASSPPGRSHEQYF
TRBJ1-1 TRBD1 . TRBV20-1 TGCAGTGCTAGTATGGACAGGGGGTTCGGCACTGAAGCTTTCTTT CSASMDRGFGTEAFF
TRBJ1-5 . . TRBV7-2 TGTGCCAGCAGCTCCCGGGGGGGGGTCGATCAGCCCCAGCATTTT CASSSRGGVDQPQHF
TRBJ1-1 TRBD1 . TRBV4-1 TGCGCCAGCAGCCAAGATATGAGGGGGCGACAGGCTTTCTTT CASSQDMRGRQAFF
TRBJ2-1 . . TRBV28 TGTGCCAGCAGCGGACTTTTTTACTCCTACAATGAGCAGTTCTTC CASSGLFYSYNEQFF
TRBJ2-7 TRBD2 . TRBV6-5 TGTGCCAGCTCCTACGGGAGGGCCGGCTCCTACGAGCAGTACTTC CASSYGRAGSYEQYF
TRBJ2-7 . . TRBV6-8 TGTGCCAGCTGCCGTTCCGACTCCTACGAGCAGTACTTC CASCRSDSYEQYF
TRBJ1-1 TRBD1 few TRBV9 TGTGCCAGCAGCGACTTGGGACAGGGAAACTCTGAAGCTTTCTTT CASSDLGQGNSEAFF
TRBJ1-2 . . TRBV29-1 TGCAGCGTTGAAGGCTTGGGGCAGACTAACTATGGCTACACCTTC CSVEGLGQTNYGYTF
TRBJ1-4 . few TRBV3-1/TRBV3-2 TGTGCCAGCAGCCTCAGACAAGTTAATGAAAAACTGTTTTTT CASSLRQVNEKLFF